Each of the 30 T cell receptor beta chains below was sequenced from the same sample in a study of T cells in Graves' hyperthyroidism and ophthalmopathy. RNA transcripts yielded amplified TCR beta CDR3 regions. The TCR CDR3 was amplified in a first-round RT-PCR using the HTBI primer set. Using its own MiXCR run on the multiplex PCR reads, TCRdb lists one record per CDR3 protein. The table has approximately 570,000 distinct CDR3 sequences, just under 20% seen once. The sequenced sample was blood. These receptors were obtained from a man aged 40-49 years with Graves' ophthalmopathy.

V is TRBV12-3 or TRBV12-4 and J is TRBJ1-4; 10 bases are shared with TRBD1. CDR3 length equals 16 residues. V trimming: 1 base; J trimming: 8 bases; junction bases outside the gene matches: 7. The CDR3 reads CASSLVWTGGDEKLFF. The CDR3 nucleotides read TGTGCCAGCAGTTTAGTGTGGACAGGGGGTGACGAAAAACTGTTTTTT.

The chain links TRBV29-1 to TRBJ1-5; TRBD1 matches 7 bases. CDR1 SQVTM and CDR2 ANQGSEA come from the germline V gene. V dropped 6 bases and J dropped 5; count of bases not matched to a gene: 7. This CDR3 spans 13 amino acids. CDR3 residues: CSVGLTGHQPQHF. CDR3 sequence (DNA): TGCAGCGTCGGGCTGACAGGGCATCAGCCCCAGCATTTT.

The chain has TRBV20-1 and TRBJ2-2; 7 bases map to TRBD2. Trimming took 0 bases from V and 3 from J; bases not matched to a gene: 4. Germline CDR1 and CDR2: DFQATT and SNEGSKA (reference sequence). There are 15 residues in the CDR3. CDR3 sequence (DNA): TGCAGTGCTAGAGATATGGCGGGGGACACCGGGGAGCTGTTTTTT. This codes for CSARDMAGDTGELFF.

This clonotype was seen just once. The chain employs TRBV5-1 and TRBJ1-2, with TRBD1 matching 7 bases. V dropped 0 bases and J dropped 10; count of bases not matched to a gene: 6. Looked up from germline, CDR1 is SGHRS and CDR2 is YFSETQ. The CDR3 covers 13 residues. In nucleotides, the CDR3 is TGCGCCAGCAGCTTGGTCCAGGGGGGGATCTACACCTTC. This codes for CASSLVQGGIYTF.

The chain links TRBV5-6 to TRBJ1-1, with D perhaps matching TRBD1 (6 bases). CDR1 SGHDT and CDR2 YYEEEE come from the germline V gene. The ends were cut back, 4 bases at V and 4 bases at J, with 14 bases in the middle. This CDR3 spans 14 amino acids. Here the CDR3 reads CASSPVKGGTEAFF. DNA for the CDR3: TGTGCCAGCAGCCCGGTGAAGGGGGGCACTGAAGCTTTCTTT.

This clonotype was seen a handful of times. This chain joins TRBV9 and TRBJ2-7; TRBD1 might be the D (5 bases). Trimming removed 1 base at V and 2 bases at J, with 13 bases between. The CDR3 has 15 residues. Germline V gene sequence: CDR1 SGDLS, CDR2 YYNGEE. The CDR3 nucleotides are TGTGCCAGCAGCGTACACGACAGCGACACCTACGAGCAGTACTTC. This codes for CASSVHDSDTYEQYF.

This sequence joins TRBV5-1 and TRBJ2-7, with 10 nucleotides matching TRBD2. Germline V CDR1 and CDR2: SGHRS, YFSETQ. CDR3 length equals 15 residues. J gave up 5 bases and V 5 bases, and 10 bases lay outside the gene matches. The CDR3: CASRYEAGGDHEQYF. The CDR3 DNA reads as TGCGCCAGCAGATACGAAGCGGGGGGGGACCACGAGCAGTACTTC. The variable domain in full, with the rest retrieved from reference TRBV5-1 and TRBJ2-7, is KAGVTQTPRYLIKTRGQQVTLSCSPISGHRSVSWYQQTPGQGLQFLFEYFSETQRNKGNFPGRFSGRQFSNSRSEMNVSTLELGDSALYLCASRYEAGGDHEQYFGPGTRLTVT.

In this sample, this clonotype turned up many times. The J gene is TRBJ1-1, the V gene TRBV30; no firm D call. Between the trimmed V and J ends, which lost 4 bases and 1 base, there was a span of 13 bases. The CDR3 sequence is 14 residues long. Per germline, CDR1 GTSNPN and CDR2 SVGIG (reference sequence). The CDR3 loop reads CAWTASQWNTEAFF. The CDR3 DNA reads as TGTGCCTGGACGGCAAGTCAATGGAACACTGAAGCTTTCTTT.

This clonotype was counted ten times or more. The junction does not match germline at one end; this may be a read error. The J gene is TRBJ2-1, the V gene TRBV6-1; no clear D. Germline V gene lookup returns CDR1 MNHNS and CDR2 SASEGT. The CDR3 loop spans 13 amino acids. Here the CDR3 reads CARPGPSSNEQFF. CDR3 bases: TGTGCCAGGCCCGGACCCTCCTCCAATGAGCAGTTCTTC.

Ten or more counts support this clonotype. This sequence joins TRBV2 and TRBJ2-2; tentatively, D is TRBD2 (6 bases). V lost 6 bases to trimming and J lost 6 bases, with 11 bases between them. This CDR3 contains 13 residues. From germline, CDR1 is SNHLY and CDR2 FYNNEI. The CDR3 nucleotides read TGTGCCAGCAGCTCCGGACTATCCGGGGAGCTGTTTTTT. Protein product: CASSSGLSGELFF.

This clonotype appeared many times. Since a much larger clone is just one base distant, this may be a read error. As DNA, the CDR3 is TGTGCCAGCAGCATAGCAGATACGCAGTATTTT. This codes for CASSIADTQYF. The rearrangement uses TRBV7-3 and TRBJ2-3; D unresolved. From germline, CDR1 is SGHTA and CDR2 FQGTGA. The CDR3 consists of 11 residues. The ends were cut back, 5 bases at V and 4 bases at J, with 4 bases in the middle.

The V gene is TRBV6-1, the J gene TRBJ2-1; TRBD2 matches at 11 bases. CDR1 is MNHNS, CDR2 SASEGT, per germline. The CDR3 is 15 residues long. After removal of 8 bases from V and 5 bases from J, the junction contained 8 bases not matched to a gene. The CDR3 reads CASSGGTSGHNEQFF. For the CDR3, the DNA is TGTGCCAGCTCCGGCGGGACTAGCGGACACAATGAGCAGTTCTTC.

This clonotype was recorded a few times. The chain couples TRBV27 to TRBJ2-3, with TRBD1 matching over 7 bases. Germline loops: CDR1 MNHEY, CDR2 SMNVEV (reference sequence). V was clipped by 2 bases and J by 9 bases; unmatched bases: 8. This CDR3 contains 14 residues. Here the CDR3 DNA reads TGTGCCAGCAGTTTAGGGAACAGGGGCAAAACGCAGTATTTT. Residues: CASSLGNRGKTQYF.

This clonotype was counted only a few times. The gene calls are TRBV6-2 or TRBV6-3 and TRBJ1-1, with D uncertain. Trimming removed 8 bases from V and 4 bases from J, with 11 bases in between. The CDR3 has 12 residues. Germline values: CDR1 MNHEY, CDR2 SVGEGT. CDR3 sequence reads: CASQSPITEAFF. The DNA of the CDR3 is TGTGCCAGCCAATCACCCATCACTGAAGCTTTCTTT.

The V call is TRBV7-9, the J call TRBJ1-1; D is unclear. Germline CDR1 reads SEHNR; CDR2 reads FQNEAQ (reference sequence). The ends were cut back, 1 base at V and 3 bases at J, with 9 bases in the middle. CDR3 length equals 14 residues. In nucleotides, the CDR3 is TGTGCCAGCAGCTTAGGGTGGTCGGACACTGAAGCTTTCTTT. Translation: CASSLGWSDTEAFF.

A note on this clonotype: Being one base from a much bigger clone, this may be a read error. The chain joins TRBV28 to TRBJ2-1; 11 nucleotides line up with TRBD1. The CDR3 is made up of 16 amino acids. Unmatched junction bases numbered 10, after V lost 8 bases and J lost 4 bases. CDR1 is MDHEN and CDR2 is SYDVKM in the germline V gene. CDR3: CASGPAGTGGYNEQFF. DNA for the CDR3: TGTGCCAGCGGCCCAGCCGGGACAGGGGGTTACAATGAGCAGTTCTTC.

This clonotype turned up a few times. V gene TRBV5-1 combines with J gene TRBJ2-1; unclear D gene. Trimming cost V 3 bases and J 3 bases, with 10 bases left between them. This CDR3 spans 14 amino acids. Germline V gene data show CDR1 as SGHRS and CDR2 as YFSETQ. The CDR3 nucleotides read TGCGCCAGCAGCTACGACTCAGGCTACAATGAGCAGTTCTTC. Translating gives CASSYDSGYNEQFF. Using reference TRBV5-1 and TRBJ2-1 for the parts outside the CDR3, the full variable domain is KAGVTQTPRYLIKTRGQQVTLSCSPISGHRSVSWYQQTPGQGLQFLFEYFSETQRNKGNFPGRFSGRQFSNSRSEMNVSTLELGDSALYLCASSYDSGYNEQFFGPGTRLTVL.

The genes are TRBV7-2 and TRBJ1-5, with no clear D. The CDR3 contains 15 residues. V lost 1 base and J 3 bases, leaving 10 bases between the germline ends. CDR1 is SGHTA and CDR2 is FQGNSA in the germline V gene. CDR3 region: CASSLVSTANQPQHF. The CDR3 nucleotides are TGTGCCAGCAGCTTAGTAAGTACAGCCAATCAGCCCCAGCATTTT.

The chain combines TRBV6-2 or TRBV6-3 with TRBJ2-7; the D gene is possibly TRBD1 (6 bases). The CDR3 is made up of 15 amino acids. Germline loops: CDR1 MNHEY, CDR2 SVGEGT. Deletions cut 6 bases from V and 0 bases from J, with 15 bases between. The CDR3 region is CASRPTDRFSYEQYF. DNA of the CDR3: TGTGCCAGCAGACCGACCGACAGGTTCTCCTACGAGCAGTACTTC.

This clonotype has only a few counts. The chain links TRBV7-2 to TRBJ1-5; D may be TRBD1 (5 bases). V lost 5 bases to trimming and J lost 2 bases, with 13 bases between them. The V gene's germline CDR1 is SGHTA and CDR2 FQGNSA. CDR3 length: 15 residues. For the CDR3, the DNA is TGTGCCAGCAGCCCCACAGGTTTAGGCAATCAGCCCCAGCATTTT. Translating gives CASSPTGLGNQPQHF.

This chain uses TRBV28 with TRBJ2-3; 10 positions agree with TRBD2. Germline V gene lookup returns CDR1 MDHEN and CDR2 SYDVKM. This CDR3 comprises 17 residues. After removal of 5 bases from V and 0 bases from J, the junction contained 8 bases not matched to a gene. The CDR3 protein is CASSAGTSVPSTDTQYF. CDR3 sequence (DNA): TGTGCCAGCAGTGCAGGGACTAGCGTTCCAAGCACAGATACGCAGTATTTT.

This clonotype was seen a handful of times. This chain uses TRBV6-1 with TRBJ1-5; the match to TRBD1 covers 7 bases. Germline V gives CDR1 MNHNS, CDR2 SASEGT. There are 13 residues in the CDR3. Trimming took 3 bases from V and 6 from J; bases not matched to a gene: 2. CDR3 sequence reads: CASSDGTAQPQHF. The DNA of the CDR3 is TGTGCCAGCAGTGACGGGACAGCTCAGCCCCAGCATTTT.

CDR3 in DNA: TGTGCCAGCTCAACCCGGGTTACGATGAACACTGAAGCTTTCTTT. It specifies CASSTRVTMNTEAFF. The V call is TRBV18, the J call TRBJ1-1; D unclear. Trimming stripped 5 bases from V and 0 bases from J, with 13 bases between. Germline V gene data show CDR1 as KGHSH and CDR2 as LQKENI. The CDR3 sequence is 15 residues long.

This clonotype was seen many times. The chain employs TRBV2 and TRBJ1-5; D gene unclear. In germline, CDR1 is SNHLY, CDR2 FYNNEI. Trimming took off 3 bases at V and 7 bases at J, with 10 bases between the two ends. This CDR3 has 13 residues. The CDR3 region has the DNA TGTGCCAGCAGTGAGGGGATTGGACAGCCCCAGCATTTT. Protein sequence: CASSEGIGQPQHF.

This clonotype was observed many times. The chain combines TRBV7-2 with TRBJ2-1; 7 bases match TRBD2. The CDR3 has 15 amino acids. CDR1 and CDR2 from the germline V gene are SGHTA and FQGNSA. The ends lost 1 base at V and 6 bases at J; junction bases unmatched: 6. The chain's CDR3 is CASSLVGGLVNEQFF. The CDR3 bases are TGTGCCAGCAGCTTAGTGGGAGGGCTTGTCAATGAGCAGTTCTTC.

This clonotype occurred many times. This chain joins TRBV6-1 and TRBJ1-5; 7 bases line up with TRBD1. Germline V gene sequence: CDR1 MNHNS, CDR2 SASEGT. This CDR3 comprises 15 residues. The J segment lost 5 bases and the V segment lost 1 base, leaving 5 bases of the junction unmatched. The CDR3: CASSEGVTGHQPQHF. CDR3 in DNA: TGTGCCAGCAGTGAAGGAGTGACAGGGCATCAGCCCCAGCATTTT.

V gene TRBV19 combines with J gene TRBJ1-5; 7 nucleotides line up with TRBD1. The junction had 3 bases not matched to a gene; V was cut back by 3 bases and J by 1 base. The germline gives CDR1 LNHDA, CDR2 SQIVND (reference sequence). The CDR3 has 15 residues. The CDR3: CASSMLQGSNQPQHF. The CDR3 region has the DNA TGTGCCAGTAGTATGCTACAGGGGAGCAATCAGCCCCAGCATTTT.

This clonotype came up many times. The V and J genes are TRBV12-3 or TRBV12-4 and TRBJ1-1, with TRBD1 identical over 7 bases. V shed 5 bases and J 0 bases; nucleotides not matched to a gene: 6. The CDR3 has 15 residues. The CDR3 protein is CASSRQGTLNTEAFF. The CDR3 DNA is TGTGCCAGCAGTCGACAGGGAACCCTGAACACTGAAGCTTTCTTT.

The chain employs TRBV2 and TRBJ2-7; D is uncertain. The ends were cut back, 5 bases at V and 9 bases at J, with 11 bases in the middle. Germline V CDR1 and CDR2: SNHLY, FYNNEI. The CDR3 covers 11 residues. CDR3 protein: CASSPGPMQYF. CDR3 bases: TGTGCCAGCAGTCCAGGCCCGATGCAGTACTTC.

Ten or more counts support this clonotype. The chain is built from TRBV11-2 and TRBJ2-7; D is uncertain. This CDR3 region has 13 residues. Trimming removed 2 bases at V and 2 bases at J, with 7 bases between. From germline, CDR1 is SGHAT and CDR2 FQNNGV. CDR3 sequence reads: CASSLTTAYEQYF. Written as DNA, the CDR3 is TGTGCCAGCAGCTTAACGACCGCCTACGAGCAGTACTTC.